The entry below gives a single T cell receptor (beta chain) sequence along with its context. This record comes from a study of T cell changes during pregnancy in multiple sclerosis. Only in-frame clones appear in the TCRdb table, and some are missing; sequencing was by immunoSEQ multiplex PCR. This sample has approximately 60,000 clones, with 75% to 95% found just once. The CDR3 covers 14 residues. The ends lost 7 bases at V and 0 bases at J; junction bases unmatched: 4. Germline values: CDR1 MNHNY, CDR2 SVGAGI (reference sequence). Source: peripheral blood, taken after pregnancy. The receptor's source is a female donor in good health, enrolled as a control in a pregnancy study. The J gene is TRBJ2-3, the V gene TRBV6-6; 7 positions match TRBD1. The CDR3 nucleotides are TGTGCCAGCAACCCGACAGGGAGCACAGATACGCAGTATTTT. Protein: CASNPTGSTDTQYF.